Following are 15 T cell receptor beta chains from one sample sequenced in a study of PD-L1 blockade in urothelial cancer. The repertoire was sequenced with immunoSEQ multiplex PCR; TCRdb's copy has only in-frame clones and lacks some. The table lists roughly 50,000 clones, around 88% of them singletons, with approximately 15% in the top ten. Sample time point: pretreatment peripheral blood. This specimen was PBMCs, taken around atezolizumab (anti-PD-L1) treatment. The receptors were sampled from a woman aged 55-69 years with urothelial cancer.

V and J are TRBV10-3 and TRBJ1-4; TRBD1 agrees at 8 bases. With 6 bases clipped from V and 6 bases from J, the junction kept 12 bases outside the gene matches. The CDR3 consists of 16 residues. Per germline, CDR1 ENHRY and CDR2 SYGVKD. The CDR3 DNA reads TGTGCCATCAGGAGGGGGCAGGGGGCGATCGATGAAAAACTGTTTTTT. Translation: CAIRRGQGAIDEKLFF.

The genes are TRBV9 and TRBJ2-7; 7 nucleotides line up with TRBD2. Losses at the gene ends were 4 bases for V and 4 bases for J; bases not matched to a gene: 8. Germline CDR1 SGDLS, CDR2 YYNGEE. The length of the CDR3 is 14 residues. DNA of the CDR3: TGTGCCAGCAGCCCCGGAGGAGCGGGATACGAGCAGTACTTC. Protein sequence: CASSPGGAGYEQYF.

The rearrangement uses TRBV29-1 and TRBJ2-3; D not resolved. Trimming pared 6 bases from V and 5 bases from J, leaving 9 bases between. CDR3 size: 11 residues. The germline V gene encodes CDR1 SQVTM and CDR2 ANQGSEA. CDR3 region: CSVQFLDTQYF. In DNA form, the CDR3 reads TGCAGCGTGCAGTTTTTAGATACGCAGTATTTT.

This sequence joins TRBV10-3 and TRBJ1-5; D is unresolved. V was trimmed by 0 bases and J by 6 bases, leaving 12 bases between them. The germline CDR1 and CDR2 sequences are ENHRY and SYGVKD. The CDR3 contains 15 residues. The CDR3 region is CAISESISSGQPQHF. CDR3 nucleotides: TGTGCCATCAGTGAGTCGATCAGTAGCGGTCAGCCCCAGCATTTT.

The chain is built from TRBV4-3 and TRBJ2-5; perhaps TRBD2 as D (5 bases). Between the trimmed V and J ends, which lost 1 base and 5 bases, there was a span of 8 bases. Looked up from germline, CDR1 is LGHNA and CDR2 is YSLEER. The CDR3 sequence is 13 residues long. DNA of the CDR3: TGCGCCAGCAGCCAAGTCCGGAGGGAGACCCAGTACTTC. Its translation is CASSQVRRETQYF.

This chain joins TRBV7-2 and TRBJ2-1; maybe TRBD2 (6 bases). The CDR3 contains 14 residues. CDR1 SGHTA and CDR2 FQGNSA come from the germline V gene. The V end lost 5 bases, the J end lost 4 bases, and 12 bases lay between the germline ends. The CDR3 loop is CASSPTSGYNEQFF. DNA for the CDR3: TGTGCCAGCAGCCCCACGAGCGGGTACAATGAGCAGTTCTTC. Drawing the rest from reference TRBV7-2 and TRBJ2-1, the complete variable domain is GAGVSQSPSNKVTEKGKDVELRCDPISGHTALYWYRQSLGQGLEFLIYFQGNSAPDKSGLPSDRFSAERTGGSVSTLTIQRTQQEDSAVYLCASSPTSGYNEQFFGPGTRLTVL.

The V gene is TRBV27, the J gene TRBJ2-3, with 11 bases that match TRBD2. The J segment lost 4 bases and the V segment lost 6 bases, leaving 6 bases of the junction unmatched. The CDR3 consists of 15 residues. The germline gives CDR1 MNHEY, CDR2 SMNVEV (reference sequence). In DNA, the CDR3 is TGTGCCAGCAGCAGTAGCGGGAGGGCCTCAGATACGCAGTATTTT. Translation: CASSSSGRASDTQYF.

This clone occurred a few times. The chain is built from TRBV7-6 and TRBJ2-7; 9 bases fit TRBD2. CDR1 is SGHVS and CDR2 is FNYEAQ in the germline V gene. The CDR3 extends over 16 amino acids. V lost 1 base and J lost 3; bases outside the gene matches: 7. The CDR3 bases are TGTGCCAGCAGCTTAGGCTATGGCGGGGGGGTCTACGAGCAGTACTTC. Translation: CASSLGYGGGVYEQYF.

This clone has only a few counts. CDR3 loop: CASSLAQGVSYEQYF. The CDR3 nucleotides read TGTGCCAGCAGCTTAGCCCAGGGGGTCTCCTACGAGCAGTACTTC. This chain uses TRBV7-2 with TRBJ2-7, with 7 bases aligning to TRBD1. With V trimmed by 0 bases and J by 0 bases, 2 bases remained unmatched. The CDR3 runs 15 residues. Looked up from germline, CDR1 is SGHTA and CDR2 is FQGNSA.

V gene TRBV6-5 combines with J gene TRBJ1-1; 8 bases fit TRBD1. This CDR3 region has 13 residues. The germline V gene encodes CDR1 MNHEY and CDR2 SVGAGI. V lost 7 bases and J lost 4; bases outside the gene matches: 5. CDR3 DNA: TGTGCCAGCACTGGACAGGGAGGCACTGAAGCTTTCTTT. Its translation is CASTGQGGTEAFF.

The CDR3 reads CASSLQGGNEQYF. CDR3 nucleotides: TGTGCCAGCAGCCTACAGGGTGGCAACGAGCAGTACTTC. The V call is TRBV6-5, the J call TRBJ2-7; tentatively, D is TRBD1 (6 bases). The germline V gene has CDR1 MNHEY and CDR2 SVGAGI. This CDR3 is built from 13 residues. Trimming removed 6 bases at V and 5 bases at J, with 14 bases between.

For the CDR3, the DNA is TGTGCCAGCAACCGGGACGTTTTAACCCAGGGGCATGAGCAGTTCTTC. This codes for CASNRDVLTQGHEQFF. This chain uses TRBV27 with TRBJ2-1; D is possibly TRBD1 (6 bases). The V gene lost 7 bases and the J gene lost 8 bases, with 24 bases spanning the gap. CDR1 and CDR2 from the germline V gene are MNHEY and SMNVEV (reference sequence). The CDR3 is 16 amino acids.

This clone has only one observation. The chain combines TRBV15 with TRBJ1-5; TRBD1 might be the D (5 bases). Between the trimmed V and J ends, which lost 0 bases and 3 bases, there was a span of 15 bases. This CDR3 is built from 17 residues. CDR1 LNHNV and CDR2 YYDKDF come from the germline V gene (reference sequence). The chain's CDR3 is CATSRDRTPAHNQPQHF. CDR3 DNA: TGTGCCACCAGCAGAGATAGGACACCGGCCCACAATCAGCCCCAGCATTTT.

V is TRBV19 and J is TRBJ1-1; D is perhaps TRBD1 (6 bases). Trimming left V 4 bases short and J 5 bases short, with 14 bases between. CDR1 is LNHDA, CDR2 SQIVND, per germline (reference sequence). The CDR3 totals 14 residues. As DNA, the CDR3 is TGTGCCAGTAGTACCTATTCAGGGGAGACTGAAGCTTTCTTT. It yields the protein CASSTYSGETEAFF.

This clone appeared once. The chain employs TRBV18 and TRBJ2-7, with 11 bases fitting TRBD1. V dropped 6 bases and J dropped 3; count of bases not matched to a gene: 19. The CDR3 loop spans 19 amino acids. Germline V lookup: CDR1 KGHSH, CDR2 LQKENI. The CDR3 loop is CASSHRIWTGGVGNYEQYF. The CDR3 DNA follows: TGTGCCAGCTCCCACAGAATCTGGACAGGGGGCGTTGGGAACTACGAGCAGTACTTC.